One sample yielded the 14 T cell receptor beta chains listed below, sequenced in a study of T cell responses to AZD1222 COVID-19 vaccine. Method: immunoSEQ multiplex PCR; TCRdb's copy keeps in-frame clones and lacks some. Of approximately 190,000 clones in the sample, roughly 92% were seen once. The source was peripheral blood, collected 28 days after the second dose of the MenACWY control vaccine. All receptors come from an adult who received the MenACWY meningococcal vaccine as a control.

V gene TRBV3-1 (or the pseudogene TRBV3-2) combines with J gene TRBJ2-7; unclear D gene. CDR3 length: 12 residues. The V gene lost 0 bases and the J gene lost 6 bases, with 6 bases spanning the gap. Germline V lookup: CDR1 LGHDT, CDR2 YNNKEL (reference sequence). CDR3 sequence: CASSQDNFEQYF. The CDR3, as DNA: TGTGCCAGCAGCCAAGATAATTTCGAGCAGTACTTC.

The rearrangement uses TRBV7-3 and TRBJ2-1; 10 positions match TRBD2. Trimming took 5 bases from V and 10 from J; bases not matched to a gene: 11. Looked up from germline, CDR1 is SGHTA and CDR2 is FQGTGA. The CDR3 is 15 amino acids. In DNA form, the CDR3 reads TGTGCCAGCAGCCCTTTAGCGGGAGGACATGGGGAGCAGTTCTTC. This gives the protein CASSPLAGGHGEQFF.

V gene TRBV19 combines with J gene TRBJ1-4, with D possibly matching TRBD1 (5 bases). The V end was cut by 9 bases, the J end by 7 bases, with 21 bases between. The CDR3 is made up of 15 amino acids. Germline CDR1 is LNHDA and CDR2 is SQIVND (reference sequence). The CDR3 here is CASTFGDGHGEKLFF. CDR3 nucleotide sequence: TGTGCCAGCACTTTCGGGGACGGTCACGGTGAAAAACTGTTTTTT.

The V call is TRBV19, the J call TRBJ1-1; 8 nucleotides match TRBD1. The CDR3 contains 14 residues. Germline values: CDR1 LNHDA, CDR2 SQIVND (reference sequence). V trimming: 7 bases; J trimming: 4 bases; junction bases outside the gene matches: 8. The CDR3 DNA sequence: TGTGCCAGTATCGACAGGGGTGAGGGCACTGAAGCTTTCTTT. Its translation is CASIDRGEGTEAFF.

The chain uses TRBV5-1 and TRBJ1-4; unclear D gene. This CDR3 has 16 residues. Germline V gives CDR1 SGHRS, CDR2 YFSETQ. Trimming removed 0 bases from V and 3 bases from J, with 12 bases in between. The CDR3: CASSLDAIGSNEKLFF. CDR3 DNA sequence: TGCGCCAGCAGCTTGGACGCAATAGGGTCTAATGAAAAACTGTTTTTT.

The rearrangement uses TRBV4-2 and TRBJ2-3, with 8 positions matching TRBD1. This CDR3 region has 14 residues. Germline V CDR1 and CDR2: LGHNA, YNFKEQ. Trimming removed 5 bases from V and 4 bases from J; junction bases left unmatched: 5. CDR3 residues: CASSNGQGPDTQYF. CDR3 sequence (DNA): TGTGCCAGCAGCAACGGACAGGGCCCAGATACGCAGTATTTT.

The chain uses TRBV27 and TRBJ1-2; TRBD1 aligns across 7 bases. V lost 3 bases to trimming and J lost 0 bases; unmatched junction nucleotides: 1. The CDR3 loop spans 14 amino acids. Germline CDR1 reads MNHEY; CDR2 reads SMNVEV (reference sequence). This CDR3 is CASSFGQANYGYTF. CDR3 sequence (DNA): TGTGCCAGCAGTTTCGGACAGGCTAACTATGGCTACACCTTC.

V and J are TRBV3-1 (or the pseudogene TRBV3-2) and TRBJ2-3; 10 bases are shared with TRBD1. CDR3 length: 15 amino acids. Trimming cost V 1 base and J 4 bases; bases outside gene matches: 2. The V gene's germline CDR1 is LGHDT and CDR2 YNNKEL (reference sequence). The CDR3 bases are TGTGCCAGCAGCCAAGCCGGGACAGGGGCAGATACGCAGTATTTT. This codes for CASSQAGTGADTQYF.

The rearrangement joins TRBV19 to TRBJ1-5; 8 positions agree with TRBD1. V trimming: 5 bases; J trimming: 0 bases; junction bases outside the gene matches: 9. The CDR3 spans 17 residues. Germline CDR1 LNHDA, CDR2 SQIVND (reference sequence). The CDR3 bases are TGTGCCAGTAGTCCCGGGACAGGATTAGGTAGCAATCAGCCCCAGCATTTT. Amino acid sequence: CASSPGTGLGSNQPQHF.

The rearrangement uses TRBV9 and TRBJ2-7; the match to TRBD2 covers 10 bases. The CDR3 loop spans 16 amino acids. V gave up 0 bases and J gave up 6 bases; unmatched junction bases: 9. CDR1 and CDR2 (germline): SGDLS, YYNGEE. DNA of the CDR3: TGTGCCAGCAGCGTAGCTTTGCTAGCGGGAGTGGGCGAGCAGTACTTC. It is translated as CASSVALLAGVGEQYF.

The V call is TRBV27, the J call TRBJ2-1; possibly TRBD2 for D (6 bases). CDR1 is MNHEY and CDR2 is SMNVEV in the germline V gene (reference sequence). V dropped 4 bases and J dropped 1 base, with 11 bases sitting between them. CDR3 length equals 15 residues. The CDR3, as DNA: TGTGCCAGCAGTTGGGTTAGCGGATCCTACAATGAGCAGTTCTTC. Protein product: CASSWVSGSYNEQFF.

The chain recombines TRBV23-1 with TRBJ1-5; 7 bases map to TRBD1. TRBV23-1 is labeled an ORF, and its function is uncertain. The trim removed 4 bases at V and 2 bases at J, leaving 2 bases unmatched. CDR3 length: 14 residues. The CDR3 DNA is TGCGCCAGCAGTCCTACAGGGGGCAATCAGCCCCAGCATTTT. Its translation: CASSPTGGNQPQHF.

This clone was seen once. The chain joins TRBV20-1 to TRBJ1-6; D remains unclear. The germline V gene has CDR1 DFQATT and CDR2 SNEGSKA (reference sequence). The ends were cut back, 3 bases at V and 9 bases at J, with 12 bases in the middle. The CDR3 runs 13 residues. The CDR3 region is CSASPDVSSPLHF. CDR3 DNA sequence: TGCAGTGCTAGTCCAGATGTGAGTTCACCCCTCCACTTT.

The chain combines TRBV28 with TRBJ1-3; 9 positions agree with TRBD1. This CDR3 has 15 amino acids. Germline CDR1 and CDR2: MDHEN and SYDVKM. V lost 7 bases, J lost 4 bases, and 8 bases stayed unmatched. The CDR3 DNA follows: TGTGCCAGCAAACAAGACAGGGGGTACGGAAACACCATATATTTT. Translated: CASKQDRGYGNTIYF.